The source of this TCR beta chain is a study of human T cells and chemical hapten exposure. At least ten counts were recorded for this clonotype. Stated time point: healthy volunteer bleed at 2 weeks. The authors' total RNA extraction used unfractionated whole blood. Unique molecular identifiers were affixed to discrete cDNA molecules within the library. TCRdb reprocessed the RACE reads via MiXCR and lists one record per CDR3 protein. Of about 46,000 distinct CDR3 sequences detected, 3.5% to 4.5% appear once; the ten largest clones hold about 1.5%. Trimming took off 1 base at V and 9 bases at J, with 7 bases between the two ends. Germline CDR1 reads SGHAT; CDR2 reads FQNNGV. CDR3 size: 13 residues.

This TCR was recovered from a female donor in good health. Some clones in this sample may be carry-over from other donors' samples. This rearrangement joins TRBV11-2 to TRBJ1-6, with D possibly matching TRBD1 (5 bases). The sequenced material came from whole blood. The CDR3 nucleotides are TGTGCCAGCAGCTTAGGAGGGGTTTCACCCCTCCACTTT. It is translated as CASSLGGVSPLHF.